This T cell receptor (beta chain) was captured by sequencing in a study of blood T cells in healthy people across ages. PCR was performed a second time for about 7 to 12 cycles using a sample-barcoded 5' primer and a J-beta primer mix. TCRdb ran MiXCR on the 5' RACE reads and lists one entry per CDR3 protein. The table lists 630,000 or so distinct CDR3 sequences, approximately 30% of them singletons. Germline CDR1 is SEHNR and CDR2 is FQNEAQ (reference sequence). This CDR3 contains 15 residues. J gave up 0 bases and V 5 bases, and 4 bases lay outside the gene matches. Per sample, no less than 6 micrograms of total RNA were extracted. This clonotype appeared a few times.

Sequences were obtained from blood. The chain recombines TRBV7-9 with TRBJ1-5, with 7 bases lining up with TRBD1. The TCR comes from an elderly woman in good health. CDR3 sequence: CASSDDRDSNQPQHF. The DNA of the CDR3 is TGTGCCAGCAGCGATGACAGGGATAGCAATCAGCCCCAGCATTTT.